This T cell receptor (beta chain) emerged from a study of blood T cells in healthy people across ages. Study-level background: About one barcoded beta molecule per two T cells was the capture yield of template switching.

This clonotype has just a few counts. Healthy Caucasian individuals from Russia aged roughly 6 to 100 served as donors. V lost 4 bases to trimming and J lost 6 bases, with 13 bases between them. The CDR3 loop spans 13 amino acids. Germline V CDR1 and CDR2: MGHDK, SYGVNS. A second PCR of roughly 7 to 11 cycles used a sample-barcoded 5' primer and a J-beta primer mix. Each cDNA molecule was tagged by a template-switch adaptor that had 12 random nucleotides. One entry per CDR3 protein, called by TCRdb with MiXCR from the 5' RACE reads. The sample lists 1.5 million to 2 million distinct CDR3 sequences, approximately 30% seen once, with roughly 8% in the top ten.

Sequencing was performed on blood. The chain combines TRBV25-1 with TRBJ2-7; D not certain. The receptor comes from a young woman in good health. This chain's CDR3 is CASSAFGRREQYF. Written as DNA, the CDR3 is TGTGCCAGCAGTGCATTCGGACGTCGCGAGCAGTACTTC.